The 29 T cell receptor beta chains below come from one sample, sequenced in a study of blood T cell repertoires in COVID-19. Profiling relied on immunoSEQ multiplex PCR, and the TCRdb table lists in-frame clones only, not all of them. The profile shows 29,000 or so clones, 92% of them singletons. The sequencing input was peripheral blood. The source is a man aged 50-59 years with active COVID-19.

The chain links TRBV19 to TRBJ2-3, with D uncertain. The V gene lost 5 bases and the J gene lost 0 bases, with 12 bases spanning the gap. Looked up from germline, CDR1 is LNHDA and CDR2 is SQIVND (reference sequence). The CDR3 runs 15 residues. CDR3 bases: TGTGCCAGTAGTCGCGACACCTCTAGCACAGATACGCAGTATTTT. Translation: CASSRDTSSTDTQYF.

The chain joins TRBV27 to TRBJ2-1; D call uncertain. The CDR3 runs 15 residues. Trimming took 7 bases from V and 0 from J, leaving 13 bases between them. Germline V gene data show CDR1 as MNHEY and CDR2 as SMNVEV (reference sequence). The CDR3 DNA sequence: TGTGCCAGCACCTATGGGCCCGTCTCCTACAATGAGCAGTTCTTC. Protein: CASTYGPVSYNEQFF.

V gene TRBV3-1 (or the pseudogene TRBV3-2) combines with J gene TRBJ1-2, with D possibly matching TRBD1 (5 bases). Deletions cut 4 bases from V and 4 bases from J, with 7 bases between. Germline values: CDR1 LGHDT, CDR2 YNNKEL (reference sequence). The CDR3 sequence is 12 residues long. DNA for the CDR3: TGTGCCAGCAGCCGACAGCGCTATGGCTACACCTTC. Encoded protein: CASSRQRYGYTF.

The rearrangement links TRBV10-3 to TRBJ2-3, with TRBD1 matching over 9 bases. The CDR3 contains 13 residues. The junction had 1 base not matched to a gene; V was cut back by 8 bases and J by 1 base. Germline CDR1 reads ENHRY; CDR2 reads SYGVKD. The CDR3 is CAIRDRGTDTQYF. CDR3 in DNA: TGTGCCATCCGGGACAGGGGCACAGATACGCAGTATTTT.

This chain uses TRBV19 with TRBJ2-5, with a weak D call TRBD1 (5 bases). This CDR3 spans 13 amino acids. Germline loops: CDR1 LNHDA, CDR2 SQIVND (reference sequence). V was cut by 3 bases and J by 5 bases, with 10 bases left in between. The CDR3 sequence: CASSIGRAETQYF. CDR3 nucleotides: TGTGCCAGTAGTATCGGCAGGGCGGAGACCCAGTACTTC. The variable domain in full, with the rest retrieved from reference TRBV19 and TRBJ2-5, is DGGITQSPKYLFRKEGQNVTLSCEQNLNHDAMYWYRQDPGQGLRLIYYSQIVNDFQKGDIAEGYSVSREKKESFPLTVTSAQKNPTAFYLCASSIGRAETQYFGPGTRLLVL.

V and J are TRBV2 and TRBJ1-5; 11 nucleotides line up with TRBD1. CDR3 length: 14 residues. Germline V lookup: CDR1 SNHLY, CDR2 FYNNEI. The V gene end was trimmed by 4 bases and the J gene end by 5 bases; junction bases not matched to a gene: 1. The CDR3, as DNA: TGTGCCAGCAGTGGGACAGGGGGCGATCAGCCCCAGCATTTT. This gives the protein CASSGTGGDQPQHF.

This rearrangement joins TRBV2 to TRBJ1-4, with D tentatively TRBD1 (5 bases). Between the trimmed V and J ends, which lost 6 bases and 1 base, there was a span of 12 bases. The germline CDR1 and CDR2 sequences are SNHLY and FYNNEI. This CDR3 is built from 15 residues. The DNA of the CDR3 is TGTGCCAGCAGGCGGGGGAGGGAAACTAATGAAAAACTGTTTTTT. Translation: CASRRGRETNEKLFF.

V and J are TRBV28 and TRBJ1-2; a possible D gene is TRBD1 (6 bases). The CDR3 totals 15 residues. Germline lookup yields CDR1 MDHEN and CDR2 SYDVKM. Trimming removed 8 bases from V and 3 bases from J, with 19 bases in between. In DNA, the CDR3 is TGTGCCAGCTCCTCCGCCGGGGGGCTGGACTATGGCTACACCTTC. Protein sequence: CASSSAGGLDYGYTF.

The V gene is TRBV11-2, the J gene TRBJ1-3; D is possibly TRBD1 (6 bases). The CDR3 contains 13 residues. Germline assignment: CDR1 SGHAT and CDR2 FQNNGV. The V end was cut by 7 bases, the J end by 4 bases, with 11 bases between. The CDR3 sequence is CASKQGGGNTIYF. The CDR3 DNA sequence: TGTGCCAGCAAACAGGGTGGGGGAAACACCATATATTTT. The entire variable domain, with the rest obtained from reference TRBV11-2 and TRBJ1-3, is as follows: EAGVAQSPRYKIIEKRQSVAFWCNPISGHATLYWYQQILGQGPKLLIQFQNNGVVDDSQLPKDRFSAERLKGVDSTLKIQPAKLEDSAVYLCASKQGGGNTIYFGEGSWLTVV.

The V gene is TRBV10-3, the J gene TRBJ2-7; 8 positions match TRBD2. The CDR3 totals 16 residues. V shed 6 bases, J shed 0 bases, and the junction held 10 bases outside the gene matches. From germline, CDR1 is ENHRY and CDR2 SYGVKD. CDR3 in amino acids: CAISKQAGVSSYEQYF. CDR3 DNA: TGTGCCATCAGCAAACAAGCGGGAGTGAGCTCCTACGAGCAGTACTTC.

The J gene is TRBJ1-2, the V gene TRBV5-1, with TRBD1 matching over 7 bases. Germline V gives CDR1 SGHRS, CDR2 YFSETQ. V lost 2 bases, J lost 0 bases, and 1 base stayed unmatched. This CDR3 is 14 amino acids long. The CDR3 sequence: CASSFDRANYGYTF. CDR3 DNA: TGCGCCAGCAGCTTCGACAGGGCTAACTATGGCTACACCTTC.

The count of this clone is one. The chain uses TRBV11-3 and TRBJ1-2; no clear D gene. Trimming left V 3 bases short and J 4 bases short, with 6 bases between. CDR1 SGHNT and CDR2 YENEEA come from the germline V gene. There are 12 residues in the CDR3. CDR3 amino acids: CASSFPGYGYTF. Written as DNA, the CDR3 is TGTGCCAGCAGCTTCCCGGGCTATGGCTACACCTTC.

In this sample, this clone turned up a few times. The chain couples TRBV24-1 to TRBJ1-6; 7 nucleotides line up with TRBD1. CDR3 length: 20 amino acids. V lost 5 bases, J lost 1 base, and 16 bases stayed unmatched. Per germline, CDR1 KGHDR and CDR2 SFDVKD. CDR3 coding DNA: TGTGCCACCAGTGCCGTTATGACAGGGACGAACTGGTCCTATAATTCACCCCTCCACTTT. Translated: CATSAVMTGTNWSYNSPLHF.

The V call is TRBV5-6, the J call TRBJ2-7, with no clear D. Trimming left V 5 bases short and J 3 bases short, with 9 bases between. The V gene's germline CDR1 is SGHDT and CDR2 YYEEEE. The CDR3 sequence is 12 residues long. The CDR3 sequence: CASRGVNYEQYF. CDR3 nucleotide sequence: TGTGCCAGCAGGGGCGTTAACTACGAGCAGTACTTC. Variable domain in full (rest from reference TRBV5-6 and TRBJ2-7): DAGVTQSPTHLIKTRGQQVTLRCSPKSGHDTVSWYQQALGQGPQFIFQYYEEEERQRGNFPDRFSGHQFPNYSSELNVNALLLGDSALYLCASRGVNYEQYFGPGTRLTVT.

The chain uses TRBV5-1 and TRBJ1-2; D is ambiguous. The V gene lost 0 bases and the J gene lost 2 bases, with 14 bases spanning the gap. The CDR3 spans 16 residues. Germline-derived CDR1 and CDR2 are SGHRS and YFSETQ. The CDR3 bases are TGCGCCAGCAGCTTGGGCCCCGTGGGAGGAAACTATGGCTACACCTTC. It yields the protein CASSLGPVGGNYGYTF.

The chain combines TRBV7-2 with TRBJ2-3; 14 bases match TRBD2. Germline V gene sequence: CDR1 SGHTA, CDR2 FQGNSA. The V segment lost 0 bases and the J segment 4 bases; nucleotides outside the gene matches: 3. The CDR3 has 17 amino acids. The CDR3 DNA sequence: TGTGCCAGCAGCTTAGCCGGACTAGCGGGAGGTGCAGATACGCAGTATTTT. Its translation: CASSLAGLAGGADTQYF.

This chain uses TRBV28 with TRBJ1-1; 9 nucleotides match TRBD1. The CDR3 spans 15 residues. Germline CDR1 MDHEN, CDR2 SYDVKM. V lost 4 bases to trimming and J lost 6 bases; unmatched junction nucleotides: 9. CDR3 in amino acids: CASSSRTGVFAEAFF. The DNA for the CDR3 is TGTGCCAGCAGTTCCCGGACAGGGGTCTTCGCTGAAGCTTTCTTT.

This clone was recorded once. This chain uses TRBV2 with TRBJ2-7; TRBD2 agrees at 8 bases. The V and J ends lost 10 bases and 3 bases, in that order; junction bases with no gene match: 11. The CDR3 is made up of 14 amino acids. The V gene's germline CDR1 is SNHLY and CDR2 FYNNEI. CDR3: CATDAGGAHYEQYF. The CDR3 region has the DNA TGTGCCACCGATGCCGGGGGGGCCCACTACGAGCAGTACTTC.

V is TRBV11-2 and J is TRBJ2-7, with D possibly TRBD1 on 6 matching bases. The CDR3 is made up of 15 amino acids. The germline V gene has CDR1 SGHAT and CDR2 FQNNGV. Trimming cost V 3 bases and J 4 bases, with 16 bases left between them. This chain's CDR3 is CASSFRGRTVYEQYF. The CDR3 nucleotides read TGTGCCAGCAGCTTCAGGGGACGGACTGTATACGAGCAGTACTTC.

The genes are TRBV5-6 and TRBJ2-3, with D perhaps matching TRBD1 (5 bases). The CDR3 length is 16 residues. Germline CDR1 SGHDT, CDR2 YYEEEE. Deletions cut 0 bases from V and 0 bases from J, with 11 bases between. CDR3 protein: CASSLEGRASTDTQYF. The DNA for the CDR3 is TGTGCCAGCAGCTTGGAAGGCAGGGCAAGCACAGATACGCAGTATTTT.

The V and J genes are TRBV5-4 and TRBJ2-5; 14 bases agree with TRBD2. CDR1 SGHNT and CDR2 YYREEE come from the germline V gene (reference sequence). There are 16 residues in the CDR3. V shed 4 bases and J 5 bases; nucleotides not matched to a gene: 7. The CDR3 region is CASSVGLAGVHETQYF. CDR3 DNA sequence: TGTGCCAGCAGCGTGGGACTAGCGGGAGTTCATGAGACCCAGTACTTC.

The chain couples TRBV10-3 to TRBJ2-3; D ambiguous. The CDR3 covers 12 residues. Trimming cost V 8 bases and J 4 bases, with 10 bases left between them. The germline CDR1 and CDR2 sequences are ENHRY and SYGVKD. The CDR3 nucleotides read TGTGCCATCTCCACCGCAGCAGATACGCAGTATTTT. This codes for CAISTAADTQYF.

V and J are TRBV19 and TRBJ1-1, with TRBD1 matching 8 bases. The V gene end was trimmed by 5 bases and the J gene end by 4 bases; junction bases not matched to a gene: 9. The CDR3 length is 15 residues. CDR1 is LNHDA, CDR2 SQIVND, per germline (reference sequence). Written as DNA, the CDR3 is TGTGCCAGTAGTGCCCTACAGGGGGTAGGCACTGAAGCTTTCTTT. As protein: CASSALQGVGTEAFF.

The J gene is TRBJ2-5, the V gene TRBV5-4; 9 bases align to TRBD2. Germline CDR1 is SGHNT and CDR2 is YYREEE (reference sequence). V lost 1 base, J lost 4 bases, and 11 bases stayed unmatched. The length of the CDR3 is 17 residues. The CDR3 bases are TGTGCCAGCAGCTTGTTTGCGGGGGGGCCGTCAGGAGAGACCCAGTACTTC. Residues: CASSLFAGGPSGETQYF.

V is TRBV18 and J is TRBJ2-1; 8 positions match TRBD1. After removal of 6 bases from V and 4 bases from J, the junction contained 11 bases not matched to a gene. The germline gives CDR1 KGHSH, CDR2 LQKENI. This CDR3 comprises 16 residues. This CDR3 is CASSQTQGASYNEQFF. In DNA form, the CDR3 reads TGTGCCAGCTCGCAAACGCAGGGGGCTTCTTACAATGAGCAGTTCTTC.

The chain carries TRBV7-9 and TRBJ2-2; 9 bases align to TRBD2. Germline V gene data show CDR1 as SEHNR and CDR2 as FQNEAQ (reference sequence). This CDR3 has 18 amino acids. V trimming: 5 bases; J trimming: 4 bases; junction bases outside the gene matches: 14. In DNA form, the CDR3 reads TGTGCCAGCAGCCTCCCCGGGGCGGGAGGGCTTGGCACCGGGGAGCTGTTTTTT. Protein: CASSLPGAGGLGTGELFF.

This chain uses TRBV3-1 (or the pseudogene TRBV3-2) with TRBJ1-2; 10 positions match TRBD1. In germline, CDR1 is LGHDT, CDR2 YNNKEL (reference sequence). V shed 3 bases, J shed 7 bases, and the junction held 8 bases outside the gene matches. The CDR3 contains 15 residues. Here the CDR3 DNA reads TGTGCCAGCAGCCAGGACTGGACAGGGGGGAGTGGCTACACCTTC. It yields the protein CASSQDWTGGSGYTF.

CDR3 sequence (DNA): TGTGCCAGCAGCTACCCTTCCGTGGCGGGAGCCTCTGGAAACACCATATATTTT. This sequence encodes CASSYPSVAGASGNTIYF. The chain is built from TRBV13 and TRBJ1-3; D is undetermined. Germline V gene sequence: CDR1 PRHDT, CDR2 FYEKMQ (reference sequence). Trimming removed 4 bases from V and 0 bases from J, with 19 bases in between. The CDR3 has 18 amino acids.

This chain links TRBV9 with TRBJ1-2; the D gene is possibly TRBD1 (5 bases). The CDR3 sequence is 13 residues long. The germline V gene encodes CDR1 SGDLS and CDR2 YYNGEE. Trimming took 6 bases from V and 3 from J, leaving 12 bases between them. The CDR3 is CASTLGGDYGYTF. In nucleotides, the CDR3 is TGTGCCAGCACCCTTGGGGGGGACTATGGCTACACCTTC.